Listed here are 12 T cell receptor beta chains from one sample, sequenced in a study of T cells expressing NK-cell markers. TCRdb reanalyzed the 5' RACE reads, giving one entry per CDR3 protein sequence and no DNA. This sample's table reports about 550,000 distinct CDR3 sequences. Sample: blood T cells: a sorted CD56 or NKG2C T cell subset, CD4+ or CD8+ T cells, or bulk PBMC T cells (not recorded which). These receptors all come from a man aged 18 to 30 in good health.

The chain joins TRBV6-5 to TRBJ1-5; with no DNA, the TCRdb D assignment of TRBD1 cannot be verified. The CDR3 extends over 15 amino acids. CDR1 and CDR2 (germline): MNHEY, SVGAGI. The CDR3 protein is CASRPGGAGNQPQHF.

The chain uses TRBV11-1 and TRBJ2-4. CDR3 length equals 14 residues. Germline loops: CDR1 SGHAT, CDR2 FQDESV (reference sequence). CDR3 protein: CASSLVGAKNIQYF. Looking up the rest from reference TRBV11-1 and TRBJ2-4 gives the full variable domain: EAEVAQSPRYKITEKSQAVAFWCDPISGHATLYWYRQILGQGPELLVQFQDESVVDDSQLPKDRFSAERLKGVDSTLKIQPAELGDSAMYLCASSLVGAKNIQYFGAGTRLSVL.

The chain is built from TRBV20-1 and TRBJ1-3. The CDR3 spans 15 residues. CDR1 is DFQATT, CDR2 SNEGSKA, per germline (reference sequence). CDR3 loop: CSARDLRGSGNTIYF.

V and J are TRBV5-1 and TRBJ1-4; TCRdb's D gene call, TRBD1, goes unchecked for lack of DNA. The CDR3 extends over 16 amino acids. The V gene's germline CDR1 is SGHRS and CDR2 YFSETQ. The CDR3 loop is CASGTGVYTTNEKLFF.

The chain employs TRBV2 and TRBJ2-3; the TRBD2 assignment by TCRdb is unverifiable without DNA. CDR3 length: 13 residues. Per germline, CDR1 SNHLY and CDR2 FYNNEI. CDR3 residues: CANRLGMGDTQYF.

The chain carries TRBV6-5 and TRBJ1-1; lacking DNA, the TRBD1 call made by TCRdb goes unchecked. The CDR3 contains 15 residues. From germline, CDR1 is MNHEY and CDR2 SVGAGI. This chain's CDR3 is CASSYRFREKTEAFF.

The V and J genes are TRBV27 and TRBJ2-1; the D call from TCRdb, TRBD2, cannot be confirmed without DNA. The germline gives CDR1 MNHEY, CDR2 SMNVEV (reference sequence). The CDR3 sequence is 16 residues long. CDR3 region: CASSPYRLAGRNEQFF.

This chain joins TRBV11-2 and TRBJ1-1. This CDR3 has 15 amino acids. Germline V gene sequence: CDR1 SGHAT, CDR2 FQNNGV. CDR3 sequence: CASSPRGNTNTEAFF. Looking up the rest from reference TRBV11-2 and TRBJ1-1 gives the full variable domain: EAGVAQSPRYKIIEKRQSVAFWCNPISGHATLYWYQQILGQGPKLLIQFQNNGVVDDSQLPKDRFSAERLKGVDSTLKIQPAKLEDSAVYLCASSPRGNTNTEAFFGQGTRLTVV.

The gene calls are TRBV6-5 and TRBJ2-3; TCRdb's D gene call, TRBD2, goes unchecked for lack of DNA. Germline loops: CDR1 MNHEY, CDR2 SVGAGI. The CDR3 has 17 residues. The CDR3 loop is CASSYDRYAGLTDTQYF.

The chain employs TRBV27 and TRBJ1-3; without DNA, the TCRdb call of TRBD1 cannot be checked. The CDR3 extends over 14 amino acids. Looked up from germline, CDR1 is MNHEY and CDR2 is SMNVEV (reference sequence). The CDR3: CASSLKWGGNTIYF.

The chain links TRBV7-9 to TRBJ2-4. The germline gives CDR1 SEHNR, CDR2 FQNEAQ (reference sequence). The CDR3 is 14 residues long. The CDR3 protein is CASTSFTSRNIQYF.

The chain uses TRBV9 and TRBJ2-4; TCRdb designates TRBD2, a call that cannot be tested without DNA. Germline V gene lookup returns CDR1 SGDLS and CDR2 YYNGEE. This CDR3 comprises 14 residues. CDR3 amino acids: CASSGGTSGIIQYF.